The clone carrying this T cell receptor beta chain has only one observation. This sample was taken from a study of blood T cell repertoires in COVID-19. At the level of the study: Sites in the United States, Italy and Spain provided acute and convalescent COVID-19 samples. PBMCs, B-cell-depleted T cells, or T cells were the source of the cDNA or gDNA that made up the material.

CDR1 and CDR2 from the germline V gene are WNHNN and SYGVQD (reference sequence). The CDR3 is made up of 13 amino acids. V lost 4 bases and J lost 4, with 8 bases in between. As processed by the authors: Amplification of reference gene primers provided the estimated nucleated cell counts. TCRdb's table, derived via immunoSEQ multiplex PCR, lists solely in-frame clones and lacks some. For V, J and clone size, that table is used; D and trimming come from the DNA. The table lists 150,000 to 200,000 clones, more than 75% of them singletons. The rearrangement uses TRBV10-1 and TRBJ2-1; D gene uncertain. Sequenced material: peripheral blood. This clonotype was sampled from a human donor in a cohort sampled during active COVID-19. CDR3 in amino acids: CASSGSGYNEQFF. DNA for the CDR3: TGCGCCAGCAGTGGTTCCGGTTACAATGAGCAGTTCTTC.